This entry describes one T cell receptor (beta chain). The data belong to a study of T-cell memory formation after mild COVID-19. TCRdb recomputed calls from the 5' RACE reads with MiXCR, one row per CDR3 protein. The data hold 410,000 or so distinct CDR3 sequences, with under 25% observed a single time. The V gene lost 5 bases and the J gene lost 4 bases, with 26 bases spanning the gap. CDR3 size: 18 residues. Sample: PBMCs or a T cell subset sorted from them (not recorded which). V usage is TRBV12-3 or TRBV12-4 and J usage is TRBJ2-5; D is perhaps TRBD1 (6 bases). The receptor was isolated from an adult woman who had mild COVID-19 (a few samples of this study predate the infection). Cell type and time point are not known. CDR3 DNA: TGTGCCAGCAGTCCCCTTTCCCCTGGGGGCCAAGAGGGAGAGACCCAGTACTTC. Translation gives CASSPLSPGGQEGETQYF.